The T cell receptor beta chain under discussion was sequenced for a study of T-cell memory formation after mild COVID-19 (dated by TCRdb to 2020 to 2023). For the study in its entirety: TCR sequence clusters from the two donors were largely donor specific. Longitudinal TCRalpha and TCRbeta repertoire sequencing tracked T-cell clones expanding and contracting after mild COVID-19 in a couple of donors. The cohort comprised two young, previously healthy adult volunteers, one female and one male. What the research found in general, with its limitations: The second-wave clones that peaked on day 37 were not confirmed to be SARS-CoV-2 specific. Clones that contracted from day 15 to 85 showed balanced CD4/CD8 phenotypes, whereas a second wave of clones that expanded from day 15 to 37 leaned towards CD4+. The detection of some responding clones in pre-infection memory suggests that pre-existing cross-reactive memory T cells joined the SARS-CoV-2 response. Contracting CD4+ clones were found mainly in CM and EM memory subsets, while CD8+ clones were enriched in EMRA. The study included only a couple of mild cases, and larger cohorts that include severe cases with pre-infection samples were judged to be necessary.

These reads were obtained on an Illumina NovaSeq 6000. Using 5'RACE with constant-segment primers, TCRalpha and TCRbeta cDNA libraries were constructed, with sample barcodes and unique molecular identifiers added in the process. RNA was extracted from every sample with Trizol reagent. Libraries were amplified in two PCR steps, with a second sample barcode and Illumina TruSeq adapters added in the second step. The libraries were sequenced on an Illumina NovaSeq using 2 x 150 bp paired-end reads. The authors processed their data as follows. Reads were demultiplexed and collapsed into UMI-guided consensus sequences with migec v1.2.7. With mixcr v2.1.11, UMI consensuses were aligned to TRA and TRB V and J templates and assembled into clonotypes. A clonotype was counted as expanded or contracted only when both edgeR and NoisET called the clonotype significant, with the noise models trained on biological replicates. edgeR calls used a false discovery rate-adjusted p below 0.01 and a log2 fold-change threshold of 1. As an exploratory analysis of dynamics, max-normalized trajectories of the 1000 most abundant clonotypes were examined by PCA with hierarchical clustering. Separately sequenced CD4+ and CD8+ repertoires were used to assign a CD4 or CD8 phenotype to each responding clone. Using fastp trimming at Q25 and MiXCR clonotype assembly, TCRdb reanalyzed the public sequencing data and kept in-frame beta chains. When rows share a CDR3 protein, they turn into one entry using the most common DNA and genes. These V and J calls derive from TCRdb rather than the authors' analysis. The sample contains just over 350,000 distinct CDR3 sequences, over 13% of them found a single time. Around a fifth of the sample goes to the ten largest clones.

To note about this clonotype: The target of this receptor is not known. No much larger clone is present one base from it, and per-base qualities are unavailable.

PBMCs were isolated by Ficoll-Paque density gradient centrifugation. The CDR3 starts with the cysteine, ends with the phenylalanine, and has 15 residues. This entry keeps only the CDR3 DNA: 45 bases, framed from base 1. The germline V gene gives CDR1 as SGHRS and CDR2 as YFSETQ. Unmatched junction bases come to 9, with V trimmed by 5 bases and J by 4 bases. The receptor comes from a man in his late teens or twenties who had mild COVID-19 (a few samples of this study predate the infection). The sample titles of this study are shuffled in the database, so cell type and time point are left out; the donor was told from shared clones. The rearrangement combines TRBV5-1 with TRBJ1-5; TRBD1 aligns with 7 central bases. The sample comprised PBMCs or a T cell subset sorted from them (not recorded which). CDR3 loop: CASRLGTEPNQPQHF. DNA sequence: TGCGCCAGCAGGTTAGGGACAGAACCTAATCAGCCCCAGCATTTT. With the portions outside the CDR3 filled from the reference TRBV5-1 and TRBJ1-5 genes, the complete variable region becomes KAGVTQTPRYLIKTRGQQVTLSCSPISGHRSVSWYQQTPGQGLQFLFEYFSETQRNKGNFPGRFSGRQFSNSRSEMNVSTLELGDSALYLCASRLGTEPNQPQHFGDGTRLSIL.